This T cell receptor (beta chain) was retrieved from a study of blood T cell repertoires in COVID-19. About the study: Sites in the United States, Italy and Spain provided acute and convalescent COVID-19 samples. Sources were T cells, B-cell-depleted T cells, or PBMCs; the material itself was cDNA or gDNA.

Original processing methods: Amplified reference gene primers provided the basis for estimating nucleated cell counts. Some clones are missing from TCRdb's copy, which holds only in-frame ones; the method was immunoSEQ multiplex PCR. V, J and clone size reflect that table, while D and trimming were determined from the DNA. Found here are more than 80,000 clones, more than 70% of them singletons; the top ten hold 8%. CDR3 length equals 12 residues. Trimming stripped 5 bases from V and 13 bases from J, with 12 bases between. The V and J genes are TRBV12-3 or TRBV12-4 and TRBJ1-6; the D gene is possibly TRBD1 (6 bases). The TCR sequence derives from a man aged 45 to 65 with active COVID-19. Sequencing input: peripheral blood. CDR3 nucleotide sequence: TGTGCCAGCAGTGGACAGCTCCATCCCCTCCACTTT. It translates to CASSGQLHPLHF.